This TCR beta chain comes out of a study of PD-1 blockade in classical Hodgkin lymphoma (dated by TCRdb to about 2020). For the study in its entirety: Nivolumab dosing was 3 mg/kg intravenously every 2 weeks, continuing until either disease progression or unacceptable toxicity. A peripheral blood immune signature of response to PD-1 blockade in classical Hodgkin lymphoma was defined using TCR beta sequencing and CyTOF.

The Qiagen DNeasy kit was used to extract genomic DNA both from unsorted PBMCs and from the negatively selected CD4+ and CD8+ fractions. TCR beta CDR3 regions were subjected to amplification by immunoSEQ multiplex PCR with primers that anneal to V and J segments. A synthetic immune receptor repertoire was used to minimize amplification bias, and any residual bias was removed computationally once sequencing was done. Turning to the authors' computational methods: Repertoire diversity was quantified as the Shannon entropy index using custom Python scripts. The unsorted, CD4+ and CD8+ repertoires were each analyzed separately, with the exception of combined analyses, where CD4+ and CD8+ sequences were merged in silico. Clonal expansion was defined as at least a 2-fold frequency increase after treatment relative to C1D1, with a pseudocount of 0.5 for undetected baseline clones. Clones with 0 or 1 copy at C1D1 were defined as singleton clones, while clones with 2 or more copies were defined as non-singleton clones. Clones expanded in unsorted samples were labelled as CD4+, CD8+ or unknown by matching protein sequences in sorted samples from the same patient. Wilcoxon tests on paired samples were used to test changes in diversity from C1D1 to C4D1. This is the immuneACCESS table as TCRdb keeps it, with only in-frame sequences that have V and J called. A part of the clones is gone; compared with another copy, unresolved V genes explain less than half, and the rest is unexplained. From that table come the V and J calls and clone size; the DNA was used to work out D and trimming. Recorded for this sample are more than 45,000 clones; about 91% of them occurred a single time. The ten largest clones capture over 9.5% of the sample.

In light of the paper, this sample's time point label describes: cycle 2 day 1 (C2D1) of nivolumab. Every trial patient had relapsed after autologous stem cell transplantation, and cohorts A, B and C differed in prior brentuximab vedotin exposure. The trial cohort was composed of about 54 patients with relapsed/refractory classical Hodgkin lymphoma, for whom complete response, partial response or progressive disease was recorded as best overall response. In the multi-cohort phase II CheckMate 205 trial, trial patients received single-agent nivolumab. Best overall response was determined by an independent review committee according to the 2007 International Working Group response criteria. Trial PBMCs were obtained immediately prior to nivolumab initiation (C1D1) and on therapy at cycle 2 day 1 and cycle 4 day 1. After peripheral blood was drawn into 8 mL Vacutainer Cell Preparation Tubes, PBMCs were isolated by centrifugation and then cryopreserved.

General conclusions and limits of the study: The study was limited to a single clinical trial cohort, and causes of repertoire differences, possibly disease activity or prior therapy, remained undefined. Trial patients with a complete response had baseline diversity similar to that of newly diagnosed patients, while partial responders and progressors had significantly lower diversity. Diversity was lower in patients who began nivolumab less than 1 year after ASCT, so these patients were left out of later analyses to avoid confounding by immune reconstitution. By C4D1, a significant rise was seen in CD4+ TCR diversity but not in CD8+ TCR diversity (p=0.0027 vs p=0.16), and the rise was most apparent among complete responders (p=0.02). Baseline TCR diversity was reported to be lower in newly diagnosed patients than in healthy donors, and even lower in relapsed/refractory patients.

This clone came up once. The target of this receptor is not known. Nothing much larger sits one base from this clone, and base qualities are not available. The TCR comes from a human donor with classical Hodgkin lymphoma. Sequences were derived from peripheral blood mononuclear cells (PBMCs), sampled before the second cycle of nivolumab.

CDR3 loop: CASSLGDGNGYTF. The sequence in DNA is TGTGCCAGCAGCTTAGGTGACGGAAATGGCTACACCTTC. The chain is made from TRBV7-9 and TRBJ1-2; the D gene is not confidently resolved. From the cysteine up to the phenylalanine, the CDR3 has a length of 13 residues. Only the CDR3 portion is preserved as DNA: 39 bases, with reading frame beginning at the first base. V and J are truncated by 1 base and 6 bases respectively, leaving an intervening sequence of 9 bases. CDR1 and CDR2 are read off the germline V gene (reference sequence) as SEHNR and FQNEAQ.